One sample yielded the 3 T cell receptor beta chains listed below, sequenced in a study of CD8+ T cells in alopecia areata. Following RNA extraction, reverse transcription yielded cDNA that acted as the sequencing template. The protocol was immunoSEQ multiplex PCR, while the TCRdb copy is restricted to in-frame clones and leaves out a portion. The table lists 140,000 to 150,000 clones, nearly 55% of them singletons. Treatment meaning: oral pan-JAK inhibitor, 5-10 mg twice daily. This specimen consisted of CD8+ T cells sorted from blood, obtained at week 4, from a patient treated with tofacitinib. The receptors were gathered from a human donor with alopecia areata.

The chain uses TRBV29-1 and TRBJ2-7; 8 positions match TRBD1. This CDR3 contains 13 residues. The trim removed 7 bases at V and 1 base at J, leaving 6 bases unmatched. CDR1 is SQVTM and CDR2 is ANQGSEA in the germline V gene. The DNA for the CDR3 is TGCAGCGGTACAGGGGGATCGTCCTACGAGCAGTACTTC. Residues: CSGTGGSSYEQYF.

This clone was detected a few times. CDR3 sequence (DNA): TGTGCCAGCAGTTACTTTATCCTGAGCACAGATACGCAGTATTTT. Translating it yields CASSYFILSTDTQYF. The chain has TRBV6-6 and TRBJ2-3; D is unclear. In germline, CDR1 is MNHNY, CDR2 SVGAGI (reference sequence). The CDR3 is 15 residues long. The germline V and J ends were trimmed by 1 base and 0 bases, with 8 bases remaining between them.

This clone came up a few times. The V and J genes are TRBV5-4 and TRBJ2-7, with 9 bases fitting TRBD1. The CDR3 consists of 14 residues. Trimming at V came to 4 bases and at J to 4 bases, leaving 6 bases not matched to a gene. Germline V gives CDR1 SGHNT, CDR2 YYREEE (reference sequence). The CDR3 loop is CASSAGDRAYEQYF. DNA of the CDR3: TGTGCCAGCAGCGCGGGGGACAGGGCATACGAGCAGTACTTC.